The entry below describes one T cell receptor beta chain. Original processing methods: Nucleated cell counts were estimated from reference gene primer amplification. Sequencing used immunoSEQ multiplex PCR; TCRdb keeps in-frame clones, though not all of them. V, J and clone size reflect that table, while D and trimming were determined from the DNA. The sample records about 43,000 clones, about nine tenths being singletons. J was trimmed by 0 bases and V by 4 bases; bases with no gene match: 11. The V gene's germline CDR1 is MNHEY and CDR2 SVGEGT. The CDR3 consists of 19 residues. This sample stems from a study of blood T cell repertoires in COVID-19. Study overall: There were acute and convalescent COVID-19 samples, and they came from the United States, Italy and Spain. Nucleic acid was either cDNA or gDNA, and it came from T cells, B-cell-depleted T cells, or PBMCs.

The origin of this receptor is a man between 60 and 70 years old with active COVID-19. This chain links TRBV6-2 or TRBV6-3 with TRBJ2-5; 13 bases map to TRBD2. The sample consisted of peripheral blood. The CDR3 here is CASSFSTSGRAGYQETQYF. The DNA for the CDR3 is TGTGCCAGCAGTTTCTCTACTAGCGGGAGGGCGGGGTACCAAGAGACCCAGTACTTC.